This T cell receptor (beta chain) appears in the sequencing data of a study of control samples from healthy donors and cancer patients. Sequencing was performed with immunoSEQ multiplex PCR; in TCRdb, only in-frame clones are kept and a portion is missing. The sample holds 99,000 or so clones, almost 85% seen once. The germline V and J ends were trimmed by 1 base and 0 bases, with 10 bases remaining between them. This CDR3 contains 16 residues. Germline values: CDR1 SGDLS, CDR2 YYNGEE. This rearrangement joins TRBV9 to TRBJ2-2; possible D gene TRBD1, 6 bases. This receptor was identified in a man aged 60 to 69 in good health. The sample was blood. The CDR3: CASSVMGAANTGELFF. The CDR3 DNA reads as TGTGCCAGCAGCGTAATGGGGGCTGCGAACACCGGGGAGCTGTTTTTT.